This T cell receptor beta chain came from a study of early T cells in non-severe SARS-CoV-2 infection. This CDR3 spans 15 amino acids. V lost 4 bases and J 0 bases, leaving 13 bases between the germline ends. Germline CDR1 MNHNS, CDR2 SASEGT. This clonotype came up a few times. Researchers tagged individual cDNA molecules with unique molecular identifiers. TCRdb redid the calling of the 5' RACE reads with MiXCR, one entry per CDR3 protein. Among tens of thousands of distinct CDR3 sequences listed, around 20% were seen once. The receptor was isolated from an adult who was a healthcare worker with PCR-confirmed SARS-CoV-2 infection or an uninfected control (not recorded which). The chain joins TRBV6-1 to TRBJ2-7, with D perhaps matching TRBD2 (5 bases). The input for sequencing was whole blood, taken at baseline. The CDR3 sequence is CASSAREPRSYEQYF. For the CDR3, the DNA is TGTGCCAGCAGTGCACGGGAACCCCGCTCCTACGAGCAGTACTTC.